These 2 T cell receptor beta chains originate from one sample sequenced in a study of blood T cell repertoires in COVID-19. Repertoires were generated with immunoSEQ multiplex PCR, while TCRdb's copy carries only in-frame clones and drops some. The data hold 160,000 or so clones, with 75% to 85% observed a single time. The material sequenced was peripheral blood. These receptors were obtained from a human donor in a cohort sampled during active COVID-19.

In this sample, this clone turned up a few times. The chain combines TRBV20-1 with TRBJ1-2; 7 bases are a match to TRBD1. Germline-derived CDR1 and CDR2 are DFQATT and SNEGSKA (reference sequence). This CDR3 is built from 11 residues. The CDR3 sequence: CRTDRVAGYTF. Written as DNA, the CDR3 is TGCAGAACTGACAGGGTGGCTGGCTACACCTTC.

The rearrangement links TRBV6-5 to TRBJ1-2; D gene unclear. CDR1 MNHEY and CDR2 SVGAGI come from the germline V gene. CDR3 length: 14 amino acids. Trimming took 5 bases from V and 7 from J, leaving 17 bases between them. CDR3 DNA: TGTGCCAGCAGTACCCTCGGTAGGAGCCCTGGCTACACCTTC. As protein: CASSTLGRSPGYTF.